This T cell receptor (beta chain) was obtained from a study of cytomegalovirus exposure and HLA in healthy donors. The CDR3 extends over 13 amino acids. V lost 6 bases to trimming and J lost 9 bases; unmatched junction nucleotides: 9. Germline assignment: CDR1 SQVTM and CDR2 ANQGSEA. Vbeta (60) and Jbeta (13) primers were used in the PCR. Data came from immunoSEQ multiplex PCR; TCRdb stores just in-frame clones and leaves some out. The sample yields around 120,000 clones, roughly 80% seen once. This clone was picked up one time. Its antigen remains unidentified. Whole-study results and caveats: Per a prior analysis, the majority of TCR beta V segments were productive roughly 90% or roughly 30% of the time. The listing of roughly 160 TCR beta chains classed them as cytomegalovirus-associated. The authors confirmed in vitro that a few CMV-associated chains were specific for CMV antigens. In a later analysis, TCR association rates varied by HLA locus: DRB1 most, HLA-C fewest.

This chain uses TRBV29-1 with TRBJ2-1, with TRBD2 matching over 9 bases. This TCR was recovered from a man aged 55 to 70 in good health and CMV-seropositive. The sequenced sample was PBMCs. The CDR3 loop reads CSVETSGGVEQFF. The CDR3, as DNA: TGCAGCGTCGAGACTAGCGGTGGTGTTGAGCAGTTCTTC.